A selection of T cell receptor beta chains follows, all from one sample in a study of cytomegalovirus exposure and HLA in healthy donors. Here immunoSEQ multiplex PCR was the method, and the copy in TCRdb shows in-frame clones only, minus some. This sample's table has 75,000 to 95,000 clones. The source material was PBMCs. These receptors all come from a girl under 18 in good health and CMV-seropositive. CDR3s leave out the opening cysteine and the closing phenylalanine or tryptophan. Each record gives: J gene, V gene, CDR3 protein.

J gene: TRBJ2-3
V gene: TRBV29-1
CDR3 protein: SVDNGRAGTKSTDTQY

J gene: TRBJ1-4
V gene: TRBV19
CDR3 protein: ASSIFGVEKLF

J gene: TRBJ1-2
V gene: TRBV2
CDR3 protein: ASRDRGSIPKGDGYT

J gene: TRBJ2-1
V gene: TRBV1
CDR3 protein: TSSQNSPSGETYNEQF

J gene: TRBJ1-2
V gene: TRBV18
CDR3 protein: ASSPGGEGGGYT

J gene: TRBJ2-7
V gene: TRBV18
CDR3 protein: ASSRAGQSYEQY

J gene: TRBJ1-5
V gene: TRBV19
CDR3 protein: ASSKSGQPQH

J gene: TRBJ2-5
V gene: TRBV6-5
CDR3 protein: ASSRDGSQETQY

J gene: TRBJ1-3
V gene: TRBV19
CDR3 protein: ASSPLSY

J gene: TRBJ2-4
V gene: TRBV19
CDR3 protein: ASSMVSGGAKNIQY

J gene: TRBJ1-1
V gene: TRBV6-6
CDR3 protein: ASLEAGGTEAF

J gene: TRBJ2-5
V gene: TRBV5-1
CDR3 protein: ASSLSASGGSTETQY

J gene: TRBJ1-1
V gene: TRBV7-2
CDR3 protein: ASSLPGTGVTEAF

J gene: TRBJ1-4
V gene: TRBV9
CDR3 protein: ASSAGRGEKLF

J gene: TRBJ2-5
V gene: TRBV6-5
CDR3 protein: ASSYWGIQETQY

J gene: TRBJ2-3
V gene: TRBV18
CDR3 protein: ASSPPRTSGGTDTQY

J gene: TRBJ1-1
V gene: TRBV29-1
CDR3 protein: SGAPQGWATEAF

J gene: TRBJ2-5
V gene: TRBV7-2
CDR3 protein: ASSLGLRAGY

J gene: TRBJ2-1
V gene: TRBV9
CDR3 protein: ASSVDNYNEQF

J gene: TRBJ2-3
V gene: TRBV28
CDR3 protein: ASRGTSPSDTQY

J gene: TRBJ2-2
V gene: TRBV5-1
CDR3 protein: ASSFGPGNTGELF

J gene: TRBJ1-2
V gene: TRBV9
CDR3 protein: ASSVDSAYGYT

J gene: TRBJ2-1
V gene: TRBV5-4
CDR3 protein: ASSRDYNEQF

J gene: TRBJ2-3
V gene: TRBV29-1
CDR3 protein: SASGDRRGADTQY

J gene: TRBJ1-1
V gene: TRBV5-5
CDR3 protein: ASSLGAQEVNTEAF

J gene: TRBJ1-5
V gene: TRBV6-1
CDR3 protein: ASTLGDSFKQPQH

J gene: TRBJ1-5
V gene: TRBV18
CDR3 protein: ASSGRGSNQPQH

J gene: TRBJ2-5
V gene: TRBV14
CDR3 protein: ASSRRPQETQY

J gene: TRBJ2-1
V gene: TRBV29-1
CDR3 protein: SVDGLAGDKSRPYNEQF

J gene: TRBJ1-2
V gene: TRBV9
CDR3 protein: ASSANYGYT

J gene: TRBJ1-4
V gene: TRBV18
CDR3 protein: ASSPEQTNEKLF

J gene: TRBJ2-5
V gene: TRBV7-2
CDR3 protein: ASSLTRRSPETQY

J gene: TRBJ2-3
V gene: TRBV29-1
CDR3 protein: SVEWLGGSTDTQY

J gene: TRBJ2-3
V gene: TRBV7-3
CDR3 protein: ASSINRGQSTDTQY

J gene: TRBJ2-2
V gene: TRBV5-1
CDR3 protein: ASSLSSSGGTGELF

J gene: TRBJ2-3
V gene: TRBV4-2
CDR3 protein: ASSQVSAGTDTQY

J gene: TRBJ1-2
V gene: TRBV12-5
CDR3 protein: ASGPTGGYGYT

J gene: TRBJ2-7
V gene: TRBV6-1
CDR3 protein: ASNEGWGLYEQY

J gene: TRBJ1-1
V gene: TRBV6-5
CDR3 protein: ASSLQGLNTEAF

J gene: TRBJ2-1
V gene: TRBV4-2
CDR3 protein: ASSQEGTGGSYNEQF

J gene: TRBJ1-6
V gene: TRBV6-6
CDR3 protein: ASSYDSDNSPLH

J gene: TRBJ2-7
V gene: TRBV12-2
CDR3 protein: PCPGCSAYEQY

J gene: TRBJ2-1
V gene: TRBV4-3
CDR3 protein: ASSQQAGTDNEQF

J gene: TRBJ2-5
V gene: TRBV5-4
CDR3 protein: ASSLTSQETQY